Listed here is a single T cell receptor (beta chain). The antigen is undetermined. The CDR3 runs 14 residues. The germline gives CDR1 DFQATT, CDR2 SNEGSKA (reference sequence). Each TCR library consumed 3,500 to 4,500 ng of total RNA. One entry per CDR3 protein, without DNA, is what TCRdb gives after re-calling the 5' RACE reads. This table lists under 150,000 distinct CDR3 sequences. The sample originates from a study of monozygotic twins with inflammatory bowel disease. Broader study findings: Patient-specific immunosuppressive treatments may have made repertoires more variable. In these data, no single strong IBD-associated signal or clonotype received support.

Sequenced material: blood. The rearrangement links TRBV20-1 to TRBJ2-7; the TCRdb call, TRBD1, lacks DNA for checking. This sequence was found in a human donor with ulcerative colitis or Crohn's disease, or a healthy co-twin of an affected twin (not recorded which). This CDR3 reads CSARGTRTSYEQYF.